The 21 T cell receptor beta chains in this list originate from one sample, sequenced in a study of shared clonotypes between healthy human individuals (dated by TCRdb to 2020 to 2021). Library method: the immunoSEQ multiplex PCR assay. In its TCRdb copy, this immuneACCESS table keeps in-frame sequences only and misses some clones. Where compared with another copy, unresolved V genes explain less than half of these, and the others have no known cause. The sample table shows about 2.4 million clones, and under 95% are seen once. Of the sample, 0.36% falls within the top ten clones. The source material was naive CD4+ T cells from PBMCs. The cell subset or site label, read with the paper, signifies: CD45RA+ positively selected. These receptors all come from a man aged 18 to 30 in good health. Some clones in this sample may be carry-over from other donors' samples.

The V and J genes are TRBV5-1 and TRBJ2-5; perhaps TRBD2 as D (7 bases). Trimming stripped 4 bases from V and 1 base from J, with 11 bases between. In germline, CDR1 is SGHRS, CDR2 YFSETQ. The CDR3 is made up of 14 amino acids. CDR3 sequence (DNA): TGCGCCAGCAGCGGGGGGGCAAGCCAAGAGACCCAGTACTTC. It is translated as CASSGGASQETQYF.

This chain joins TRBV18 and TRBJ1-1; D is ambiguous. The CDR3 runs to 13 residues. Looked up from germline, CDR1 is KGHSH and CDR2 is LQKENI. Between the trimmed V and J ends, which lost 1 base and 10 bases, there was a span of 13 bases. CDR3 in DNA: TGTGCCAGCTCACCACGGCGCGGGAACGTAGCTTTCTTT. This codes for CASSPRRGNVAFF.

Here the CDR3 DNA reads TGTGCCAGTACCCTAGGCCGCGGGAACAGCCGGGAGACCCAGTACTTC. This codes for CASTLGRGNSRETQYF. The chain employs TRBV19 and TRBJ2-5; a weak D match, TRBD2 (6 bases). Trimming cost V 7 bases and J 5 bases, with 23 bases left between them. The CDR3 spans 16 residues. Germline V gives CDR1 LNHDA, CDR2 SQIVND (reference sequence).

The CDR3 DNA follows: TGTGCCAGCAGGGTTAACACGGATACGCAGTATTTT. This translates into CASRVNTDTQYF. The chain carries TRBV2 and TRBJ2-3; D uncertain. This CDR3 is 12 amino acids long. Trimming pared 6 bases from V and 6 bases from J, leaving 10 bases between. The germline CDR1 and CDR2 sequences are SNHLY and FYNNEI.

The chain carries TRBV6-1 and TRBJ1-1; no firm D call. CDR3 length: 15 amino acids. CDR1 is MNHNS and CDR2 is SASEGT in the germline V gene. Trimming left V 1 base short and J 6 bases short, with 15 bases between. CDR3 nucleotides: TGTGCCAGCAGTGAAGTTTGGCAGGTATCCTCTGAAGCTTTCTTT. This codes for CASSEVWQVSSEAFF.

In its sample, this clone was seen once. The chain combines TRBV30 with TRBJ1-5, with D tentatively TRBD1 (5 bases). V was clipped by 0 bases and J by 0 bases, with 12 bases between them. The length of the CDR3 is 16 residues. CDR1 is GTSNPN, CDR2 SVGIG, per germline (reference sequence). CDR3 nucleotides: TGTGCCTGGAGTGTACCTGACAGACATAGCAATCAGCCCCAGCATTTT. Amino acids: CAWSVPDRHSNQPQHF.

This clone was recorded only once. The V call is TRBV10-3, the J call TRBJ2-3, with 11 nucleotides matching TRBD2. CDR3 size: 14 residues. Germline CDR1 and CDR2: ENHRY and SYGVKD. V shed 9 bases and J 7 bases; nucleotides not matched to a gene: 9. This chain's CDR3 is CAINPGLAVNTQYF. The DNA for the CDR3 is TGTGCCATAAACCCGGGACTAGCGGTGAATACGCAGTATTTT.

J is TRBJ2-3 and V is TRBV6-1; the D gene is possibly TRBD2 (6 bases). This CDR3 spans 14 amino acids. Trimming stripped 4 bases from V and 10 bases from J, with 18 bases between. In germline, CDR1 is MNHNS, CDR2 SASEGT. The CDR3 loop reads CASSGTLANWAQYF. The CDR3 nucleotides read TGTGCCAGCAGTGGAACCCTAGCGAATTGGGCGCAGTATTTT.

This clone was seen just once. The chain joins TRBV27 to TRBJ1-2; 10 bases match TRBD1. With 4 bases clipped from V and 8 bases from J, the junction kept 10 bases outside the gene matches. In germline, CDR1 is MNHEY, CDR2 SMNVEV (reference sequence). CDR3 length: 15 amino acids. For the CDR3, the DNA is TGTGCCAGCAGTTCGACCGGGACAGGGGTTCGGGGCTACACCTTC. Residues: CASSSTGTGVRGYTF.

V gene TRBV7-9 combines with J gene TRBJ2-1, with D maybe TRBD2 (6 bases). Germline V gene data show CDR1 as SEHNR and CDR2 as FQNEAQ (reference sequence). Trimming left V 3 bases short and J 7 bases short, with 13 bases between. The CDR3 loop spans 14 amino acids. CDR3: CASSLEGVSNEQFF. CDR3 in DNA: TGTGCCAGCAGCTTGGAGGGAGTATCAAATGAGCAGTTCTTC.

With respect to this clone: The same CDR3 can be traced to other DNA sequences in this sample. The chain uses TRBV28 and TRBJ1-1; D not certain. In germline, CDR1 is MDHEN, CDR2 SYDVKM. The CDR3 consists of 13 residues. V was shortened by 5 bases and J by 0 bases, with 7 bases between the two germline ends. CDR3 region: CASSLAVNTEAFF. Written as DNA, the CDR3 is TGTGCCAGCAGTCTAGCGGTGAACACTGAAGCTTTCTTT.

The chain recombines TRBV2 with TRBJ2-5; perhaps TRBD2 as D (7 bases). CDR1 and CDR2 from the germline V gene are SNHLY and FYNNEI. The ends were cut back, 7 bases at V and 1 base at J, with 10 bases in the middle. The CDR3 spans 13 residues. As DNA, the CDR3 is TGTGCCAGCAAGGGGGGGCCCCAAGAGACCCAGTACTTC. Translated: CASKGGPQETQYF.

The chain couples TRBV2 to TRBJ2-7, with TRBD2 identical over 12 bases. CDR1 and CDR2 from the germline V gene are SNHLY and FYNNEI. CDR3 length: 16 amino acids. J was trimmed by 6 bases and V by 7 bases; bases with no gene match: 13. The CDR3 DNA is TGTGCCAGCAACGGAAAACTACTAGCGGGAGGCGGCGAGCAGTACTTC. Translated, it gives CASNGKLLAGGGEQYF.

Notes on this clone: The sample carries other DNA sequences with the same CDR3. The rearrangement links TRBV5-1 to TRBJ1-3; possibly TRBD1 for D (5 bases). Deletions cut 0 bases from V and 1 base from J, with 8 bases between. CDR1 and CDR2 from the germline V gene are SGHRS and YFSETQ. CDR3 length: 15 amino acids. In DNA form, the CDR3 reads TGCGCCAGCAGCTTGGTACCAGGGTCTGGAAACACCATATATTTT. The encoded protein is CASSLVPGSGNTIYF.

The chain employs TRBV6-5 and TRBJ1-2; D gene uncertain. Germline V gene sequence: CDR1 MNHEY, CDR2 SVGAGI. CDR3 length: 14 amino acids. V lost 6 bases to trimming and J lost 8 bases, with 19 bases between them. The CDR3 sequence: CASRADGRTRGYTF. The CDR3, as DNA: TGTGCCAGCAGAGCGGACGGCCGAACGAGGGGCTACACCTTC.

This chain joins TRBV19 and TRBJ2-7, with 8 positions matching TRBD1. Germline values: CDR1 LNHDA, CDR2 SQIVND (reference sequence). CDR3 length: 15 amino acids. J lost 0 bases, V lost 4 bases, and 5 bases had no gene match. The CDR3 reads CASSTQGALSYEQYF. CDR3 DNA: TGTGCCAGTAGTACCCAGGGGGCCCTCTCCTACGAGCAGTACTTC.

DNA for the CDR3: TGTGCCAGCAGTCCTAGCGGGGGCTCCTACAATGAGCAGTTCTTC. Residues: CASSPSGGSYNEQFF. The gene calls are TRBV7-7 and TRBJ2-1, with 10 bases identical to TRBD2. Germline loops: CDR1 SSHAT, CDR2 FNYEAQ (reference sequence). V shed 6 bases, J shed 0 bases, and the junction held 2 bases outside the gene matches. This CDR3 region has 15 residues.

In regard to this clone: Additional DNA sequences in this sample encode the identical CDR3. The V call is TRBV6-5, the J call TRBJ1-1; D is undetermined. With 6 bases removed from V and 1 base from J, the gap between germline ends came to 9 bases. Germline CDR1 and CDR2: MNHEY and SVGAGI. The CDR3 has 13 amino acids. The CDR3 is CASSSPGNTEAFF. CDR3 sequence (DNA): TGTGCCAGCAGCTCCCCCGGGAACACTGAAGCTTTCTTT.

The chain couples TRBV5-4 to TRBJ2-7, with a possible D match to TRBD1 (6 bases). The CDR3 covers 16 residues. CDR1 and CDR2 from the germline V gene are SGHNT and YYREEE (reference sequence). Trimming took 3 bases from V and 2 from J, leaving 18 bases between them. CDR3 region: CASSSLQGKPAYEQYF. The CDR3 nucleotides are TGTGCCAGCAGCTCACTTCAGGGGAAACCTGCCTACGAGCAGTACTTC.

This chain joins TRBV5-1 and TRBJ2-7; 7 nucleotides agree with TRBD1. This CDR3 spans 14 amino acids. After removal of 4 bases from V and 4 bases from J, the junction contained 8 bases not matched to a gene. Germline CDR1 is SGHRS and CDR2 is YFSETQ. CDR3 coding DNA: TGCGCCAGCAGCCGGCTGATACAGGGGTACGAGCAGTACTTC. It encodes CASSRLIQGYEQYF.

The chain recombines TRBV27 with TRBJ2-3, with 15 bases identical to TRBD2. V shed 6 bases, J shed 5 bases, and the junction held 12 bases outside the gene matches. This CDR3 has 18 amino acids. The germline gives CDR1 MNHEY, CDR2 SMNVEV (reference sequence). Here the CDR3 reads CASSQRTSGRAGGDTQYF. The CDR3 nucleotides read TGTGCCAGCAGCCAGAGGACTAGCGGGAGGGCCGGTGGAGATACGCAGTATTTT.